Below are 24 T cell receptor beta chains sequenced from a single sample in a study of T-cell memory formation after mild COVID-19. TCRdb itself ran the 5' RACE reads through MiXCR, one entry per CDR3 protein. The table includes 300,000 to 400,000 distinct CDR3 sequences, 25% to 30% detected once. The material sequenced was PBMCs or a T cell subset sorted from them (not recorded which). All receptors derive from an adult woman who had mild COVID-19 (a few samples of this study predate the infection). Cell type and time point are not known.

The chain has TRBV20-1 and TRBJ2-7, with 8 bases matching TRBD1. The CDR3 has 17 residues. V gave up 1 base and J gave up 2 bases; unmatched junction bases: 13. Germline CDR1 DFQATT, CDR2 SNEGSKA (reference sequence). CDR3 region: CSARASVRDRLTYEQYF. The CDR3, as DNA: TGCAGTGCTAGAGCCTCAGTCCGGGACAGGCTTACCTACGAGCAGTACTTC.

This sequence joins TRBV4-2 and TRBJ2-3; D is possibly TRBD2 (5 bases). CDR3 length equals 19 residues. The V gene's germline CDR1 is LGHNA and CDR2 YNFKEQ. V lost 3 bases and J 3 bases, leaving 25 bases between the germline ends. The CDR3 spells CASSQDLLGLAGRTDTQYF. The CDR3 bases are TGTGCCAGCAGCCAGGACCTACTCGGGCTAGCTGGAAGGACAGATACGCAGTATTTT.

The V and J genes are TRBV29-1 and TRBJ1-1; tentatively, D is TRBD1 (5 bases). Deletions cut 3 bases from V and 4 bases from J, with 9 bases between. The V gene's germline CDR1 is SQVTM and CDR2 ANQGSEA. There are 12 residues in the CDR3. CDR3 sequence (DNA): TGCAGCGTTGACAGGGAGGCCACTGAAGCTTTCTTT. Amino acids: CSVDREATEAFF. Based on the CDR3 plus reference TRBV29-1 and TRBJ1-1, the full variable domain is SAVISQKPSRDICQRGTSLTIQCQVDSQVTMMFWYRQQPGQSLTLIATANQGSEATYESGFVIDKFPISRPNLTFSTLTVSNMSPEDSSIYLCSVDREATEAFFGQGTRLTVV.

The V and J genes are TRBV12-3 or TRBV12-4 and TRBJ1-5, with D uncertain. The ends were cut back, 2 bases at V and 4 bases at J, with 15 bases in the middle. CDR3 length equals 16 residues. CDR3 region: CASSLSGIYENQPQHF. The CDR3 DNA is TGTGCCAGCAGTTTATCTGGGATATACGAGAATCAGCCCCAGCATTTT.

This clonotype was detected only a few times. The gene calls are TRBV4-1 and TRBJ2-1, with TRBD2 matching over 10 bases. Germline V gives CDR1 MGHRA, CDR2 YSYEKL. V was pared by 4 bases and J by 8 bases, with 5 bases of the junction left unmatched. The CDR3 length is 14 residues. CDR3 sequence reads: CASSLQLAGHEQFF. CDR3 DNA sequence: TGCGCCAGCAGCCTCCAACTAGCGGGGCATGAGCAGTTCTTC.

This chain connects TRBV18 to TRBJ1-5, with 9 bases fitting TRBD1. CDR1 KGHSH and CDR2 LQKENI come from the germline V gene. Unmatched junction bases numbered 3, after V lost 4 bases and J lost 5 bases. This CDR3 has 14 residues. For the CDR3, the DNA is TGTGCCAGCTCACGGGACAGGGTAGATCAGCCCCAGCATTTT. The encoded protein is CASSRDRVDQPQHF.

The rearrangement links TRBV7-2 to TRBJ2-7, with unresolved D. Germline assignment: CDR1 SGHTA and CDR2 FQGNSA. V dropped 4 bases and J dropped 0 bases, with 13 bases sitting between them. This CDR3 comprises 15 residues. DNA for the CDR3: TGTGCCAGCAGCTCCCGGACGGCTAGCTCCTACGAGCAGTACTTC. Translating gives CASSSRTASSYEQYF.

This clonotype was observed a handful of times. The chain is built from TRBV5-1 and TRBJ1-6, with 8 bases identical to TRBD1. V was clipped by 4 bases and J by 8 bases; unmatched bases: 5. From germline, CDR1 is SGHRS and CDR2 YFSETQ. This CDR3 has 14 amino acids. This chain's CDR3 is CASSLGQGDSPLHF. The DNA of the CDR3 is TGCGCCAGCAGCCTTGGACAGGGTGATTCACCCCTCCACTTT.

The table lists this clonotype with many counts. The gene calls are TRBV12-3 or TRBV12-4 and TRBJ2-1; 7 bases are a match to TRBD2. This CDR3 has 14 amino acids. The ends lost 5 bases at V and 7 bases at J; junction bases unmatched: 8. The CDR3 spells CASSLTGGWNEQFF. The DNA for the CDR3 is TGTGCCAGCAGTCTGACGGGAGGTTGGAATGAGCAGTTCTTC.

This clonotype was seen just once. This chain joins TRBV20-1 and TRBJ2-3; 14 positions match TRBD2. The CDR3 has 18 residues. Germline CDR1 is DFQATT and CDR2 is SNEGSKA (reference sequence). V trimming: 5 bases; J trimming: 0 bases; junction bases outside the gene matches: 10. The CDR3: CSAPPGLAGVISTDTQYF. The CDR3 DNA sequence: TGCAGTGCTCCTCCGGGACTAGCGGGGGTTATCAGCACAGATACGCAGTATTTT.

In its sample, this clonotype was seen a few times. CDR3 sequence (DNA): TGCGCCAGCAGCCAGGAACAAACAGGGGCAGGGAGCACAGATACGCAGTATTTT. Amino acids: CASSQEQTGAGSTDTQYF. J is TRBJ2-3 and V is TRBV4-3; 7 bases fit TRBD1. The J segment lost 0 bases and the V segment lost 3 bases, leaving 12 bases of the junction unmatched. The length of the CDR3 is 18 residues. Germline V gene lookup returns CDR1 LGHNA and CDR2 YSLEER.

This clonotype came up a few times. The V and J genes are TRBV4-3 and TRBJ2-1; 9 nucleotides agree with TRBD1. Losses at the gene ends were 5 bases for V and 6 bases for J; bases not matched to a gene: 5. This CDR3 is built from 14 residues. Germline assignment: CDR1 LGHNA and CDR2 YSLEER. DNA of the CDR3: TGCGCCAGCAGCTTCGGACAGGGGACCAATGAGCAGTTCTTC. Its protein is CASSFGQGTNEQFF.

CDR3 amino acids: CSAGGGQVNTEAFF. In nucleotides, the CDR3 is TGCAGCGCCGGGGGGGGACAGGTGAACACTGAAGCTTTCTTT. V usage is TRBV29-1 and J usage is TRBJ1-1, with 8 bases matching TRBD1. This CDR3 comprises 14 residues. The V and J ends lost 7 bases and 0 bases, in that order; junction bases with no gene match: 7. Germline CDR1 SQVTM, CDR2 ANQGSEA.

The chain employs TRBV12-3 or TRBV12-4 and TRBJ2-1; 10 bases are shared with TRBD2. The CDR3 is made up of 16 amino acids. V was pared by 5 bases and J by 8 bases, with 12 bases of the junction left unmatched. The CDR3 bases are TGTGCCAGCAGTGCCCAAACTAGCGGGGTGGGGGATGAGCAGTTCTTC. Residues: CASSAQTSGVGDEQFF.

This clonotype was counted only a few times. The chain combines TRBV14 with TRBJ2-7; D call uncertain. Looked up from germline, CDR1 is SGHDN and CDR2 is FVKESK. V shed 4 bases and J shed 1 base, with 11 bases lying between them. CDR3 length: 14 residues. CDR3 in DNA: TGTGCCAGCAGCCCCTCGACTGCATCCTACGAGCAGTACTTC. Its protein is CASSPSTASYEQYF. Supplemented by reference TRBV14 and TRBJ2-7, the full variable domain reads EAGVTQFPSHSVIEKGQTVTLRCDPISGHDNLYWYRRVMGKEIKFLLHFVKESKQDESGMPNNRFLAERTGGTYSTLKVQPAELEDSGVYFCASSPSTASYEQYFGPGTRLTVT.

This clonotype was seen only a few times. The V and J genes are TRBV19 and TRBJ2-7; maybe TRBD1 (5 bases). Trimming took 5 bases from V and 4 from J, leaving 18 bases between them. In germline, CDR1 is LNHDA, CDR2 SQIVND (reference sequence). The CDR3 has 15 amino acids. The CDR3: CASSPLGLDSYEQYF. Written as DNA, the CDR3 is TGTGCCAGTAGTCCGCTCGGCCTAGACAGTTACGAGCAGTACTTC.

The chain couples TRBV20-1 to TRBJ1-1, with D maybe TRBD1 (5 bases). Germline-derived CDR1 and CDR2 are DFQATT and SNEGSKA (reference sequence). CDR3 length: 15 residues. Deletions cut 4 bases from V and 3 bases from J, with 18 bases between. The chain's CDR3 is CSAKKSGARYTEAFF. The CDR3 DNA is TGCAGTGCTAAAAAATCCGGGGCAAGGTACACTGAAGCTTTCTTT.

V is TRBV12-3 or TRBV12-4 and J is TRBJ2-2; 8 nucleotides align to TRBD1. The CDR3 totals 16 residues. V dropped 7 bases and J dropped 6; count of bases not matched to a gene: 13. The CDR3 protein is CASTRLRQGYPGELFF. Here the CDR3 DNA reads TGTGCCAGCACCCGCCTGAGACAGGGGTACCCCGGGGAGCTGTTTTTT.

Written as DNA, the CDR3 is TGTGCCAGCAGATCCAGGGACAGACAAGAGACCCAGTACTTC. Its translation: CASRSRDRQETQYF. The chain carries TRBV12-3 or TRBV12-4 and TRBJ2-5, with 7 bases that match TRBD1. This CDR3 spans 14 amino acids. The junction had 6 bases not matched to a gene; V was cut back by 6 bases and J by 2 bases.

The chain recombines TRBV13 with TRBJ1-1, with TRBD1 matching 8 bases. Germline V gene data show CDR1 as PRHDT and CDR2 as FYEKMQ (reference sequence). The ends lost 1 base at V and 5 bases at J; junction bases unmatched: 6. There are 15 residues in the CDR3. This chain's CDR3 is CASSLAGGRGTEAFF. The DNA for the CDR3 is TGTGCCAGCAGCTTAGCAGGGGGCAGGGGTACTGAAGCTTTCTTT.

The V and J genes are TRBV5-5 and TRBJ2-2, with 7 bases that match TRBD1. After removal of 5 bases from V and 7 bases from J, the junction contained 5 bases not matched to a gene. The CDR3 extends over 13 amino acids. Germline lookup yields CDR1 SGHKS and CDR2 YYEKEE (reference sequence). This CDR3 reads CASRTGTVGELFF. The CDR3 DNA sequence: TGTGCCAGCAGAACGGGGACAGTCGGGGAGCTGTTTTTT.

V gene TRBV24-1 combines with J gene TRBJ2-1; either TRBD1 or TRBD2 may fit D (6 bases each). The CDR3 spans 14 residues. The ends were cut back, 9 bases at V and 8 bases at J, with 19 bases in the middle. Germline loops: CDR1 KGHDR, CDR2 SFDVKD. CDR3 nucleotides: TGTGCCACCGCGGGGCAGGGGACAAGCTATGAGCAGTTCTTC. Translated: CATAGQGTSYEQFF.

The rearrangement joins TRBV29-1 to TRBJ2-7, with 11 nucleotides matching TRBD2. The germline gives CDR1 SQVTM, CDR2 ANQGSEA. J was trimmed by 6 bases and V by 4 bases; bases with no gene match: 11. This CDR3 is built from 15 residues. CDR3 DNA: TGCAGCGTTGGGTTAGCGGGAGGGCCTAGGGGCGAGCAGTACTTC. It translates to CSVGLAGGPRGEQYF.

This clonotype has a handful of counts. The rearrangement links TRBV29-1 to TRBJ2-7; 10 nucleotides agree with TRBD2. Germline CDR1 reads SQVTM; CDR2 reads ANQGSEA. The ends lost 0 bases at V and 6 bases at J; junction bases unmatched: 14. The CDR3 spans 17 residues. The CDR3 nucleotides read TGCAGCGTTGAAGATCATGTGGGGCTAGCGGGAGTAGGCGAGCAGTACTTC. Protein: CSVEDHVGLAGVGEQYF.